Shown below are 10 T cell receptor beta chains from a single sample sequenced in a study of blood T cells in healthy people across ages. Alongside a J-beta primer mix, a sample-barcoded 5' primer served in a second PCR lasting about 7 to 11 cycles. Using its own MiXCR run on the 5' RACE reads, TCRdb lists one record per CDR3 protein. Of some 1.7 million distinct CDR3 sequences in the sample, under 30% were seen once. What was sequenced was blood. Receptor source: a woman aged 25 to 39 in good health.

The V and J genes are TRBV7-2 and TRBJ2-3; the match to TRBD2 covers 14 bases. Trimming took 4 bases from V and 0 from J; bases not matched to a gene: 6. The CDR3 runs to 18 residues. The germline V gene has CDR1 SGHTA and CDR2 FQGNSA. The CDR3 DNA is TGTGCCAGCAGCTCAGGACTAGCGGGGGGATCCAGCACAGATACGCAGTATTTT. Translated: CASSSGLAGGSSTDTQYF.

This clonotype was picked up a small number of times. The CDR3 DNA is TGTGCCTGGAGTGTACAAGACAAGCCCCAGCATTTT. Residues: CAWSVQDKPQHF. The chain recombines TRBV30 with TRBJ1-5; D remains ambiguous. Germline-derived CDR1 and CDR2 are GTSNPN and SVGIG (reference sequence). Trimming shortened V by 0 bases and J by 8 bases, and 8 bases separated the two germline ends. The CDR3 loop spans 12 amino acids.

This chain connects TRBV20-1 to TRBJ2-3; D may be TRBD2 (5 bases). The CDR3 has 14 residues. Trimming removed 3 bases from V and 1 base from J, with 11 bases in between. Germline values: CDR1 DFQATT, CDR2 SNEGSKA (reference sequence). Here the CDR3 reads CSASGQEGTDTQYF. In DNA, the CDR3 is TGCAGTGCTAGTGGGCAGGAGGGCACAGATACGCAGTATTTT.

This clonotype was picked up many times. The chain joins TRBV9 to TRBJ2-7; 7 bases fit TRBD2. This CDR3 comprises 12 residues. The V and J ends lost 7 bases and 3 bases, in that order; junction bases with no gene match: 4. Germline CDR1 and CDR2: SGDLS and YYNGEE. The CDR3 nucleotides are TGTGCCAGCGGGACTACCAACTACGAGCAGTACTTC. Its translation is CASGTTNYEQYF. Together with reference TRBV9 and TRBJ2-7, the CDR3 gives the full variable domain: DSGVTQTPKHLITATGQRVTLRCSPRSGDLSVYWYQQSLDQGLQFLIQYYNGEERAKGNILERFSAQQFPDLHSELNLSSLELGDSALYFCASGTTNYEQYFGPGTRLTVT.

In its sample, this clonotype was seen once. Here the CDR3 omits its conserved ending phenylalanine or tryptophan, so a read error is the likely source. The chain's CDR3 is CASSLLGRGQETQYY. CDR3 nucleotide sequence: TGCGCCAGCTCCCTTTTAGGGAGGGGACAAGAGACCCAGTACTAC. The V call is TRBV5-1, the J call TRBJ2-5, with 7 positions matching TRBD2. Germline CDR1 SGHRS, CDR2 YFSETQ. With V trimmed by 7 bases and J by 2 bases, 11 bases remained unmatched. The CDR3 runs 15 residues.

V usage is TRBV7-2 and J usage is TRBJ2-7; 11 nucleotides match TRBD2. Looked up from germline, CDR1 is SGHTA and CDR2 is FQGNSA. This CDR3 has 16 amino acids. Unmatched junction bases numbered 8, after V lost 3 bases and J lost 4 bases. Written as DNA, the CDR3 is TGTGCCAGCAGCTTTGGGACTAGCGGTACATGGTACGAGCAGTACTTC. Translated: CASSFGTSGTWYEQYF.

In regard to this clonotype: This may be a read error, as it is one base from a much larger clone. This chain connects TRBV4-2 to TRBJ2-4, with 7 bases identical to TRBD2. Germline trimming cut 5 bases from V and 0 bases from J; bases unmatched to any gene: 1. This CDR3 has 14 amino acids. The V gene's germline CDR1 is LGHNA and CDR2 YNFKEQ. CDR3 protein: CASSGRVAKNIQYF. Written as DNA, the CDR3 is TGTGCCAGCAGCGGGAGGGTAGCCAAAAACATTCAGTACTTC.

This clonotype showed up just a few times. The chain combines TRBV28 with TRBJ2-1; no firm D call. V was pared by 3 bases and J by 7 bases, with 13 bases between. The CDR3 runs to 14 residues. Germline CDR1 reads MDHEN; CDR2 reads SYDVKM. CDR3 region: CASSFNPPENEQFF. CDR3 DNA sequence: TGTGCCAGCAGTTTCAATCCACCGGAGAATGAGCAGTTCTTC.

The chain joins TRBV7-2 to TRBJ1-5; 10 bases are a match to TRBD1. Germline CDR1 and CDR2: SGHTA and FQGNSA. This CDR3 region has 18 residues. J was trimmed by 2 bases and V by 5 bases; bases with no gene match: 12. CDR3 residues: CASSRGQGYRSGNQPQHF. In nucleotides, the CDR3 is TGTGCCAGCAGCCGGGGACAGGGGTATCGATCCGGCAATCAGCCCCAGCATTTT.

The chain recombines TRBV2 with TRBJ2-7; TRBD2 matches 7 bases. In germline, CDR1 is SNHLY, CDR2 FYNNEI. The CDR3 runs to 13 residues. V lost 6 bases to trimming and J lost 4 bases; unmatched junction nucleotides: 6. CDR3 residues: CASRWPSGYEQYF. Here the CDR3 DNA reads TGTGCCAGCAGGTGGCCTAGCGGATACGAGCAGTACTTC. Drawing the rest from reference TRBV2 and TRBJ2-7, the complete variable domain is EPEVTQTPSHQVTQMGQEVILRCVPISNHLYFYWYRQILGQKVEFLVSFYNNEISEKSEIFDDQFSVERPDGSNFTLKIRSTKLEDSAMYFCASRWPSGYEQYFGPGTRLTVT.